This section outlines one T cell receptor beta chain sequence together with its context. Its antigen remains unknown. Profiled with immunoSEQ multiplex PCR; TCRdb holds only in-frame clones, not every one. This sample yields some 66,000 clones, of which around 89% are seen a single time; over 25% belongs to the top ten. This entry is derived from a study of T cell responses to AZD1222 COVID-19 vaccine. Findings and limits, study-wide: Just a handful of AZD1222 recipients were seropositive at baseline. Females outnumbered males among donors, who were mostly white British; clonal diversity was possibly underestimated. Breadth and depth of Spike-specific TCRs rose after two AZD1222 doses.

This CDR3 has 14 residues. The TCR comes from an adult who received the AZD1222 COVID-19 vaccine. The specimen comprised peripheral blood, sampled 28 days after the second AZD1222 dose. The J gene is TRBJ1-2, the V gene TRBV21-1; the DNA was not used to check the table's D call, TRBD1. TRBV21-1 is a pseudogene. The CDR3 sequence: CASSRDNRAYGYTF. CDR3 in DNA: TGTGCCAGCAGCAGGGACAATCGCGCCTATGGCTACACCTTC.